This TCR beta chain was captured in a study of T cell repertoires in cytomegalovirus infection. A single record per CDR3 protein comes from TCRdb applying MiXCR to the reads. Of fewer than 700,000 distinct CDR3 sequences in the sample, about 24% were seen once. This clonotype was found many times. The germline CDR1 and CDR2 sequences are MGHDK and SYGVNS. Between the trimmed V and J ends, which lost 4 bases and 5 bases, there was a span of 14 bases. The CDR3 loop spans 15 amino acids. The TCR originated in a human donor in good health (CMV status not recorded). Some clones in this sample may be carry-over from other donors' samples. The V gene is TRBV25-1, the J gene TRBJ1-4; no definite D call. The specimen sequenced was CD8+ T cells from PBMCs. The CDR3 loop reads CASSAYSGLNEKLFF. The CDR3 nucleotides read TGTGCCAGCAGTGCATACTCGGGTTTAAATGAAAAACTGTTTTTT.